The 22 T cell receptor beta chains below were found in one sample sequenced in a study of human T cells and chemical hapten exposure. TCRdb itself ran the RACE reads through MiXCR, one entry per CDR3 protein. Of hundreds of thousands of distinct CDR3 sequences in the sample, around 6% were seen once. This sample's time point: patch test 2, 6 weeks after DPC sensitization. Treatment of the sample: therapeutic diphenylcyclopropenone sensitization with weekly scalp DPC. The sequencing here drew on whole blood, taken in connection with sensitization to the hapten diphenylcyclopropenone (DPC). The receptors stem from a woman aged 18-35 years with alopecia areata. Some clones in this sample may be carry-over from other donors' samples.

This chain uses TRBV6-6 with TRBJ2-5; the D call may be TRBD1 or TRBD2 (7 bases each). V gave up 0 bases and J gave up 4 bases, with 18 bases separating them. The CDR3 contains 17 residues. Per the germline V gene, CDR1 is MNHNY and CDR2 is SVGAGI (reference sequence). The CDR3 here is CASSYSRGSGGAETQYF. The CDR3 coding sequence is TGTGCCAGCAGTTACTCGAGAGGGTCAGGGGGGGCAGAGACCCAGTACTTC.

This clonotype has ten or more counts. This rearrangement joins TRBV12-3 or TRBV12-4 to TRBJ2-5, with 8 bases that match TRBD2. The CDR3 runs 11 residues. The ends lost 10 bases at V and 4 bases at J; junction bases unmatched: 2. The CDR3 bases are TGTGCCACGGGGGGGGTAGAGACCCAGTACTTC. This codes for CATGGVETQYF.

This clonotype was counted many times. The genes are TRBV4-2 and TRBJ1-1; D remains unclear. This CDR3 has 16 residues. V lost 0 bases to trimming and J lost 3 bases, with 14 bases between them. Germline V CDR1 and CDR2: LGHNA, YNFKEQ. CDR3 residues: CASSQDVSGGYTEAFF. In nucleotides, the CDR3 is TGTGCCAGCAGCCAAGATGTGTCAGGAGGATACACTGAAGCTTTCTTT.

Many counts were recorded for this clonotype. CDR3 nucleotide sequence: TGCGCCAGCAGCCAAGACAATCTCGCACAGGGGACTTGCACCTTC. As protein: CASSQDNLAQGTCTF. This chain joins TRBV4-3 and TRBJ1-2; 7 bases match TRBD1. CDR1 is LGHNA and CDR2 is YSLEER in the germline V gene. There are 15 residues in the CDR3. Trimming cost V 0 bases and J 13 bases; bases outside gene matches: 14.

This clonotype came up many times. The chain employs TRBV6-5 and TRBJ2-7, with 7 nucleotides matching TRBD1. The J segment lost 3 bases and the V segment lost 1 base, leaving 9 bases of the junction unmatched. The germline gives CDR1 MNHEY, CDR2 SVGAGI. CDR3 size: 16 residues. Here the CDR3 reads CASSYFRSSGGYEQYF. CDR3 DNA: TGTGCCAGCAGTTACTTCAGGTCCTCAGGGGGCTACGAGCAGTACTTC.

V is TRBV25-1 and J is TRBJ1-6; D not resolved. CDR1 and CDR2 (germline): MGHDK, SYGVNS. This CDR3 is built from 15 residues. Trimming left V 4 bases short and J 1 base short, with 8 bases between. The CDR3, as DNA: TGTGCCAGCAGTGCCCCGGCGTCCTATAATTCACCCCTCCACTTT. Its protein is CASSAPASYNSPLHF.

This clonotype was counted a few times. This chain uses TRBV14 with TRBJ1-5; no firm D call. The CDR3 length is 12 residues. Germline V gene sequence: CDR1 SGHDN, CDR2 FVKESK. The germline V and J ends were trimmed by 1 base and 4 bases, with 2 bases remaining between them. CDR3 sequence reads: CASSQANQPQHF. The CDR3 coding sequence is TGTGCCAGCAGCCAAGCTAATCAGCCCCAGCATTTT.

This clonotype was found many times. CDR3 loop: CASSQDPSGGPGELFF. Here the CDR3 DNA reads TGTGCCAGCAGCCAAGACCCTAGCGGGGGGCCCGGGGAGCTGTTTTTT. This rearrangement joins TRBV4-2 to TRBJ2-2; 11 bases line up with TRBD2. The CDR3 has 16 residues. From germline, CDR1 is LGHNA and CDR2 YNFKEQ. Trimming took 0 bases from V and 6 from J; bases not matched to a gene: 3.

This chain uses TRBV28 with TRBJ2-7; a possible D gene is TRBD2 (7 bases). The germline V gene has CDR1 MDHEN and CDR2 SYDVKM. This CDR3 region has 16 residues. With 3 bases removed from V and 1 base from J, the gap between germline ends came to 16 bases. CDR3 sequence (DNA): TGTGCCAGCAGTTTTGGGGGCGGGGGAATATCCTACGAGCAGTACTTC. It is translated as CASSFGGGGISYEQYF. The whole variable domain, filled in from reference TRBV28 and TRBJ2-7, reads DVKVTQSSRYLVKRTGEKVFLECVQDMDHENMFWYRQDPGLGLRLIYFSYDVKMKEKGDIPEGYSVSREKKERFSLILESASTNQTSMYLCASSFGGGGISYEQYFGPGTRLTVT.

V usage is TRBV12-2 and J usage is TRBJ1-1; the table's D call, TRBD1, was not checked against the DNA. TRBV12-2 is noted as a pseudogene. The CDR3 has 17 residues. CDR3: CASRSGTGQAGNTEAFF. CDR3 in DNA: TGTGCAAGTCGCTCAGGGACAGGGCAGGCCGGGAACACTGAAGCTTTCTTT.

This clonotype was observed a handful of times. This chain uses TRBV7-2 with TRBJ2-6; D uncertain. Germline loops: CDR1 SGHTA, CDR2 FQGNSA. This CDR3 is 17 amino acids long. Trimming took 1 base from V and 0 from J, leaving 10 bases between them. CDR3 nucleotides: TGTGCCAGCAGCTTAGGAGCCGGTTTCTCTGGGGCCAACGTCCTGACTTTC. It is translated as CASSLGAGFSGANVLTF.

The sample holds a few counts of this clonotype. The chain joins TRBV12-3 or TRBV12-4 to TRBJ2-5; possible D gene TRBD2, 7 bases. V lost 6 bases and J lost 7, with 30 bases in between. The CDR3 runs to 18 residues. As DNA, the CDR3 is TGTGCCAGCAGGATCGAGGGACTATCACTAACTAGCAGGGGGACCCAGTACTTC. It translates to CASRIEGLSLTSRGTQYF.

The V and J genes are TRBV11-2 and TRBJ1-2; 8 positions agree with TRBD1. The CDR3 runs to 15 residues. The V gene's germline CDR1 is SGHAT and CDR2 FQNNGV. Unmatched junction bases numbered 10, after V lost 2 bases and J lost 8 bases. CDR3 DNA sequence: TGTGCCAGCAGCTTAATACAGGGGGACCCTAACGGCTACACCTTC. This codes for CASSLIQGDPNGYTF. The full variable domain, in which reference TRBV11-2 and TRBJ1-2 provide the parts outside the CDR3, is EAGVAQSPRYKIIEKRQSVAFWCNPISGHATLYWYQQILGQGPKLLIQFQNNGVVDDSQLPKDRFSAERLKGVDSTLKIQPAKLEDSAVYLCASSLIQGDPNGYTFGSGTRLTVV.

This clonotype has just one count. CDR3 sequence (DNA): TGTGCCAGCACCCTGGGACGGATTAAAGAGACCCAGTACTTC. It codes for CASTLGRIKETQYF. The genes are TRBV7-2 and TRBJ2-5; D assignment may be TRBD1 or TRBD2 (5 bases each). The CDR3 runs to 14 residues. Looked up from germline, CDR1 is SGHTA and CDR2 is FQGNSA. The V gene lost 7 bases and the J gene lost 3 bases, with 15 bases spanning the gap.

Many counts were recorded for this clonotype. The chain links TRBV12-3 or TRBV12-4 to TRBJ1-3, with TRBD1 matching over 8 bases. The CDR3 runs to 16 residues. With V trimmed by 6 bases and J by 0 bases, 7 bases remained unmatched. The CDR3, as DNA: TGTGCCAGCAGCCCGTGGACAGGGCGCTCTGGAAACACCATATATTTT. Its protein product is CASSPWTGRSGNTIYF.

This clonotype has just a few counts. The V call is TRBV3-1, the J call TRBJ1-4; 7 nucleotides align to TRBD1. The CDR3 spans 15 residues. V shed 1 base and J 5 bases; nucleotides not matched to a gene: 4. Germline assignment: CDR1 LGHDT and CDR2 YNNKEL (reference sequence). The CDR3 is CASSQAGQLNEKLFF. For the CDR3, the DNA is TGTGCCAGCAGCCAAGCGGGACAGCTAAATGAAAAACTGTTTTTT. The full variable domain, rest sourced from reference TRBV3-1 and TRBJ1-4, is DTAVSQTPKYLVTQMGNDKSIKCEQNLGHDTMYWYKQDSKKFLKIMFSYNNKELIINETVPNRFSPKSPDKAHLNLHINSLELGDSAVYFCASSQAGQLNEKLFFGSGTQLSVL.

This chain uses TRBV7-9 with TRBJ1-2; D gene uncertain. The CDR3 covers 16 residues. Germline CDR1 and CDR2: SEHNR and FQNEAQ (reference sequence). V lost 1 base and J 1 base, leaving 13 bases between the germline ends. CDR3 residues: CASSLEAMGLNYGYTF. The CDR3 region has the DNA TGTGCCAGCAGCTTAGAGGCAATGGGTCTTAACTATGGCTACACCTTC.

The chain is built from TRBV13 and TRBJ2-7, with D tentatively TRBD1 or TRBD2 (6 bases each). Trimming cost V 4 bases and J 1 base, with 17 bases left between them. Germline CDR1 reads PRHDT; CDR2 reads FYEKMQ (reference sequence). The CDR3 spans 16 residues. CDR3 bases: TGTGCCAGCAGCTCGGAGGGGGTCTCCTCTTCCTACGAGCAGTACTTC. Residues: CASSSEGVSSSYEQYF. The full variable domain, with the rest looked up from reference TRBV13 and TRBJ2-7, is AAGVIQSPRHLIKEKRETATLKCYPIPRHDTVYWYQQGPGQDPQFLISFYEKMQSDKGSIPDRFSAQQFSDYHSELNMSSLELGDSALYFCASSSEGVSSSYEQYFGPGTRLTVT.

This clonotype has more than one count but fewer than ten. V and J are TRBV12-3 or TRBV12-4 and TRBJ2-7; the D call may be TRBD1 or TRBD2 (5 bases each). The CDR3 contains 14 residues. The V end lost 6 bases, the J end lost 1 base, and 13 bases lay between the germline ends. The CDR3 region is CASSRGTLSYEQYF. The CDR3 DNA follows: TGTGCCAGCAGCCGAGGGACGTTGTCCTACGAGCAGTACTTC.

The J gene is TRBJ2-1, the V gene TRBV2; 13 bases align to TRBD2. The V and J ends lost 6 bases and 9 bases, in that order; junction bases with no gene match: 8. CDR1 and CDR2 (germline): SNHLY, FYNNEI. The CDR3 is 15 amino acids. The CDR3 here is CASRETSGGASEQFF. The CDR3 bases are TGTGCCAGCAGAGAAACTAGCGGGGGGGCCTCTGAGCAGTTCTTC.

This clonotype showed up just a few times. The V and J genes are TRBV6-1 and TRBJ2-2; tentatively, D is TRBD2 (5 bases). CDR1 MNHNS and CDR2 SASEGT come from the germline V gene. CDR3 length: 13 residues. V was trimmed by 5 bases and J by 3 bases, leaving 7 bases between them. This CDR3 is CASSWGDTGELFF. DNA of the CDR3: TGTGCCAGCAGTTGGGGAGACACCGGGGAGCTGTTTTTT.

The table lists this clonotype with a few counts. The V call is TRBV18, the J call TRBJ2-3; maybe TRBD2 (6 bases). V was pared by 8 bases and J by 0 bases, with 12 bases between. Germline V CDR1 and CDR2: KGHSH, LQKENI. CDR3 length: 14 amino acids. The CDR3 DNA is TGTGCCAGCCGGGACTCAGCTAGCACAGATACGCAGTATTTT. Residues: CASRDSASTDTQYF. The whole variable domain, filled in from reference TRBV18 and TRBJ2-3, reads NAGVMQNPRHLVRRRGQEARLRCSPMKGHSHVYWYRQLPEEGLKFMVYLQKENIIDESGMPKERFSAEFPKEGPSILRIQQVVRGDSAAYFCASRDSASTDTQYFGPGTRLTVL.